This T cell receptor beta chain was sequenced for a study of Graves' ophthalmopathy and Graves' hyperthyroidism (dated by TCRdb to the late 2010s). As for the study more broadly: Peripheral blood was collected at initial diagnosis, before any treatment. The study used signatures of the TCR beta repertoire to tell Graves' ophthalmopathy apart from Graves' hyperthyroidism and to predict which patients would progress to ophthalmopathy. In total, some 130 blood samples were TCR-sequenced: approximately 42 ophthalmopathy, about 75 hyperthyroidism and roughly 17 hyperthyroidism-to-ophthalmopathy patients. A discovery set of more than 90 patients (around 44 ophthalmopathy, 60 or so stable hyperthyroidism) was enrolled to explore V-J signatures distinguishing ophthalmopathy from hyperthyroidism. The independent validation cohort included 18 to 20 hyperthyroidism patients plus 17 patients who later progressed from hyperthyroidism to ophthalmopathy. In roughly 6 hyperthyroidism patients, the T-cell repertoire of thyroid tissue was compared with the T-cell repertoire of blood. After sampling, hyperthyroidism patients received methimazole starting at 30 mg daily, and ophthalmopathy patients received high-dose intravenous methylprednisolone. For training and testing, the 80 to 100 patients in the discovery cohort were randomly divided in a 7:3 ratio. Overall study results and their limits: No statistical method was used to set the sample size in advance, and the investigators knew which group each participant was assigned to. In validation, the model predicted ophthalmopathy progression with 70.59% sensitivity and about 73% specificity; roughly eleven predicted patients were CT-confirmed with GO in a median of around 6.5 months. Most expanded thyroid clonotypes with a frequency above 0.001 also appeared in blood, which suggests that blood repertoires may reflect the immune response in the thyroid. In cross-validation, the 13-signature model distinguished ophthalmopathy from stable hyperthyroidism with about 88% sensitivity and about 84% specificity, and in the test set the corresponding values were roughly 78% and 74%.

For repertoire sequencing, the TCR beta CDR3 regions were amplified from RNA transcripts. A first-round RT-PCR used HTBI primers with the Qiagen OneStep RT-PCR kit, followed by a second-round multiplex PCR, size selection and purification. Libraries were sequenced paired-end with 100 bp reads on an Illumina HiSeq2000. In the source study's methods: SOAPnuke was used for read processing, and reads with adapters, uncalled bases, a mean Phred below 15, or no exact constant-primer or identifier match were discarded. COPE v1.2.5 was used to merge the high-quality paired reads. Each unique nucleotide sequence was defined as a clonotype, and clonotypes were aligned to IMGT TRB V, D and J references with MiTCR v1.1. The analysis was limited to V-J combinations with a frequency above 0.0001, which together covered approximately 99% of the repertoires. For each V-J combination, a TCR clonal expansion and chaos score was defined as the ratio of F50 clonal expansion to chaos observed in the TCRdist matrix. Welch's t-statistics and random forest were used to narrow the features down to 10 to 15 V-J combinations, which were then fed into a naive Bayes classifier. Thyroid-blood repertoire similarity was quantified with the Morisita-Horn index. In TCRdb, the public reads were trimmed at Q25 with fastp and aligned with MiXCR, with productive beta chains retained. Rows with a matching CDR3 protein are joined into one entry that keeps the most common DNA and genes. TCRdb's processing, not the authors', yielded these V and J calls. This sample holds a few hundred thousand distinct CDR3 sequences; 15% were observed only once. About 7% of the sample rests with the top ten.

Comment on this clonotype: Its antigen is currently not known. The input lacks base qualities; no much larger clone sits a single base away.

Stable hyperthyroidism was defined as no progression to ophthalmopathy within 18 months of follow-up. The hyperthyroidism patients were 18 to 65 years old and newly diagnosed, with a disease duration of less than 2 months. Patients with other autoimmune diseases, uncontrolled infections, pregnancy or lactation were excluded from the study. Clinical symptoms, serum thyroxine, TRAb, thyroid ultrasound and orbital computed tomography formed the basis of the diagnosis. Using Ficoll-Paque density gradient centrifugation, PBMCs were isolated from roughly 9.2 ml of fresh peripheral blood. Total RNA was extracted using Trizol reagent, and RNA quality was checked on an Agilent 2100 Bioanalyzer. The CDR1 and CDR2 encoded by the germline V gene (reference sequence) are LNHNV and YYDKDF. Including cysteine and phenylalanine, the CDR3 has 16 amino acids. The sequence is cut down to CDR3 DNA, 48 bases in frame from base 1. At the junction V is shortened by 8 bases and J by 0 bases, with 20 bases in between.

The sequence came from a woman under 30 with stable Graves' hyperthyroidism. Donor details come from another sample of the same person, matched by shared clones. The specimen was peripheral blood. Recombination joined TRBV15 with TRBJ2-7; D gene: possibly TRBD2, on 6 matching bases. In nucleotide form, the sequence is TGTGCCACCCGAAATTCGGGACGGGGGAGCTCCTACGAGCAGTACTTC. Translated, it reads CATRNSGRGSSYEQYF. Joined to the reference TRBV15 and TRBJ2-7 proteins, this CDR3 gives the full variable domain: DAMVIQNPRYQVTQFGKPVTLSCSQTLNHNVMYWYQQKSSQAPKLLFHYYDKDFNNEADTPDNFQSRRPNTSFCFLDIRSPGLGDTAMYLCATRNSGRGSSYEQYFGPGTRLTVT.